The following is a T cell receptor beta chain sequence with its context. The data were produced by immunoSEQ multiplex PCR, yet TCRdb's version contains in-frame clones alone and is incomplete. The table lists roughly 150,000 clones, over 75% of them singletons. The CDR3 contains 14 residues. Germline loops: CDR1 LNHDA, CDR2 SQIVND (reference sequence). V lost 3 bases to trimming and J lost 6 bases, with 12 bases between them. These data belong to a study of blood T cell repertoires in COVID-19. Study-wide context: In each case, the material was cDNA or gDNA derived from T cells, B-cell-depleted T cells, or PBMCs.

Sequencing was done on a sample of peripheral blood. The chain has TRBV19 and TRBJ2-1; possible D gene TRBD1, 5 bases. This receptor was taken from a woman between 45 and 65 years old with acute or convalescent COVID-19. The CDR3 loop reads CASSMKGIGNEQFF. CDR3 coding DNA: TGTGCCAGTAGTATGAAGGGGATCGGCAATGAGCAGTTCTTC.